The 27 T cell receptor beta chains below come from one sample, sequenced in a study of T cells in Graves' hyperthyroidism and ophthalmopathy. There were TCR beta CDR3 regions amplified from RNA transcripts. HTBI primers were employed in a first-round RT-PCR of the TCR CDR3. TCRdb itself ran the multiplex PCR reads through MiXCR, one entry per CDR3 protein. The data contain around 480,000 distinct CDR3 sequences, approximately 15% of them singletons. Source material: blood. The receptors here all came from a woman in her late teens or twenties with Graves' hyperthyroidism.

The chain has TRBV29-1 and TRBJ1-1; perhaps TRBD1 as D (6 bases). Germline V gene data show CDR1 as SQVTM and CDR2 as ANQGSEA. V was pared by 1 base and J by 7 bases, with 10 bases between. The CDR3 spans 12 residues. The CDR3 spells CSVEGGAVEAFF. DNA of the CDR3: TGCAGCGTTGAAGGGGGGGCCGTTGAAGCTTTCTTT.

This clonotype was detected many times. This chain uses TRBV27 with TRBJ2-6; maybe TRBD1 (5 bases). This CDR3 contains 15 residues. V dropped 7 bases and J dropped 0 bases, with 10 bases sitting between them. Germline CDR1 and CDR2: MNHEY and SMNVEV (reference sequence). CDR3 amino acids: CASKFRGSGANVLTF. Written as DNA, the CDR3 is TGTGCCAGCAAGTTTAGGGGCTCTGGGGCCAACGTCCTGACTTTC. Combining the CDR3 with reference TRBV27 and TRBJ2-6 gives the whole variable domain EAQVTQNPRYLITVTGKKLTVTCSQNMNHEYMSWYRQDPGLGLRQIYYSMNVEVTDKGDVPEGYKVSRKEKRNFPLILESPSPNQTSLYFCASKFRGSGANVLTFGAGSRLTVL.

This clonotype appeared many times. The genes are TRBV12-3 or TRBV12-4 and TRBJ1-4, with D tentatively TRBD1 (5 bases). This CDR3 has 17 amino acids. Deletions cut 4 bases from V and 0 bases from J, with 15 bases between. CDR3 coding DNA: TGTGCCAGCAGTTCTCCCCCCGGGACCACAACTAATGAAAAACTGTTTTTT. It yields the protein CASSSPPGTTTNEKLFF.

This clonotype has a count of ten or more. V and J are TRBV7-8 and TRBJ1-5; D possibly corresponds to TRBD1 (5 bases). V shed 2 bases and J shed 4 bases, with 15 bases lying between them. The V gene's germline CDR1 is SGHVS and CDR2 FQNEAQ. This CDR3 comprises 16 residues. CDR3 DNA: TGTGCCAGCAGCTTAAAAAGGTGGCAGGGAAATCAGCCCCAGCATTTT. The encoded protein is CASSLKRWQGNQPQHF.

The sample holds many counts of this clonotype. This chain connects TRBV4-2 to TRBJ1-4, with D uncertain. V was trimmed by 0 bases and J by 4 bases, leaving 9 bases between them. Germline CDR1 and CDR2: LGHNA and YNFKEQ. The length of the CDR3 is 15 residues. This chain's CDR3 is CASSQDWTGNEKLFF. Written as DNA, the CDR3 is TGTGCCAGCAGCCAAGATTGGACCGGTAATGAAAAACTGTTTTTT.

This clonotype was detected ten times or more. The chain combines TRBV12-3 or TRBV12-4 with TRBJ2-1; the D gene is possibly TRBD2 (7 bases). Trimming cost V 6 bases and J 2 bases, with 17 bases left between them. The CDR3 consists of 16 residues. The CDR3 DNA sequence: TGTGCCAGCAGACCTAGTGGGGGGGCCCCCTACAATGAGCAGTTCTTC. Amino acid sequence: CASRPSGGAPYNEQFF.

This clonotype was seen repeatedly, ten times or more. V usage is TRBV29-1 and J usage is TRBJ1-1; TRBD1 aligns across 8 bases. CDR3 length equals 14 residues. V lost 4 bases and J lost 1; bases outside the gene matches: 5. CDR1 SQVTM and CDR2 ANQGSEA come from the germline V gene. This CDR3 is CSVALGTGNTEAFF. In DNA form, the CDR3 reads TGCAGCGTTGCGCTAGGGACAGGGAACACTGAAGCTTTCTTT.

Many counts were recorded for this clonotype. The V gene is TRBV20-1, the J gene TRBJ2-5, with TRBD2 as a possible D gene (6 bases). The CDR3 loop spans 14 amino acids. The germline CDR1 and CDR2 sequences are DFQATT and SNEGSKA (reference sequence). V was cut by 1 base and J by 5 bases, with 14 bases left in between. The CDR3 reads CSARVPGLKETQYF. The CDR3, as DNA: TGCAGTGCTAGAGTACCGGGACTGAAGGAGACCCAGTACTTC.

This clonotype was detected ten times or more. This chain links TRBV11-3 with TRBJ2-1; TRBD2 matches at 8 bases. Germline V lookup: CDR1 SGHNT, CDR2 YENEEA. The length of the CDR3 is 15 residues. V was clipped by 3 bases and J by 3 bases; unmatched bases: 4. Here the CDR3 reads CASSLEGLDYNEQFF. The CDR3 DNA sequence: TGTGCCAGCAGCTTGGAGGGACTAGACTACAATGAGCAGTTCTTC.

The V gene is TRBV3-1, the J gene TRBJ2-7, with D unclear. The CDR3 extends over 15 amino acids. Germline values: CDR1 LGHDT, CDR2 YNNKEL (reference sequence). Trimming took 0 bases from V and 4 from J, leaving 13 bases between them. The DNA of the CDR3 is TGTGCCAGCAGCCAAGATCGAGGCCTTTCTTACGAGCAGTACTTC. This codes for CASSQDRGLSYEQYF.

Concerning this clonotype itself: This clone may be a read error of a much larger clone one base away. The chain employs TRBV6-1 and TRBJ2-5; tentatively, D is TRBD1 (7 bases). The CDR3 consists of 14 residues. Trimming pared 3 bases from V and 9 bases from J, leaving 17 bases between. In germline, CDR1 is MNHNS, CDR2 SASEGT. As DNA, the CDR3 is TGTGCCAGCAGTGAGGAGGGCAGGGGGGAGCCCCAGTACTTC. Its protein product is CASSEEGRGEPQYF.

This clonotype came up many times. This rearrangement joins TRBV6-1 to TRBJ2-5; 7 nucleotides match TRBD2. Germline lookup yields CDR1 MNHNS and CDR2 SASEGT. Unmatched junction bases numbered 2, after V lost 9 bases and J lost 4 bases. The CDR3 totals 11 residues. The CDR3 protein is CASGEGETQYF. CDR3 sequence (DNA): TGTGCCAGTGGGGAGGGAGAGACCCAGTACTTC.

This rearrangement joins TRBV11-3 to TRBJ1-1; weak D call: TRBD1 (5 bases). The CDR3 sequence is 13 residues long. From germline, CDR1 is SGHNT and CDR2 YENEEA. V dropped 3 bases and J dropped 4 bases, with 9 bases sitting between them. CDR3 loop: CASSFRGSTEAFF. CDR3 in DNA: TGTGCCAGCAGCTTTCGGGGGTCCACTGAAGCTTTCTTT.

The chain recombines TRBV6-1 with TRBJ2-1; no clear D. Germline loops: CDR1 MNHNS, CDR2 SASEGT. The CDR3 extends over 13 amino acids. Trimming removed 2 bases at V and 10 bases at J, with 12 bases between. CDR3 amino acids: CASSEIGRLEQFF. The CDR3 nucleotides are TGTGCCAGCAGTGAAATAGGAAGACTGGAGCAGTTCTTC.

The table lists this clonotype with a few counts. This may be a read error: a much more frequent sequence differs by one nucleotide. The genes are TRBV18 and TRBJ2-1; D not resolved. Germline V lookup: CDR1 KGHSH, CDR2 LQKENI. The ends were cut back, 4 bases at V and 7 bases at J, with 14 bases in the middle. This CDR3 region has 14 residues. The CDR3 spells CASSRPFQRNEQFF. In nucleotides, the CDR3 is TGTGCCAGCTCACGTCCCTTCCAAAGGAATGAGCAGTTCTTC.

This clonotype was observed a handful of times. The genes are TRBV10-3 and TRBJ1-6, with TRBD1 matching over 8 bases. The germline gives CDR1 ENHRY, CDR2 SYGVKD. The CDR3 is 14 amino acids. Unmatched junction bases numbered 7, after V lost 11 bases and J lost 4 bases. The CDR3 here is CALWTGQYNSPLHF. The CDR3 bases are TGTGCCCTATGGACAGGGCAATATAATTCACCCCTCCACTTT.

This clonotype was recorded many times. The genes are TRBV9 and TRBJ2-3; D perhaps matches TRBD1 (5 bases). The V end was cut by 0 bases, the J end by 6 bases, with 17 bases between. Germline CDR1 SGDLS, CDR2 YYNGEE. The CDR3 is made up of 16 amino acids. CDR3 region: CASSVDGQGLMDTQYF. For the CDR3, the DNA is TGTGCCAGCAGCGTAGATGGTCAGGGTTTAATGGATACGCAGTATTTT.

This clonotype was seen repeatedly, ten times or more. The gene calls are TRBV28 and TRBJ1-5; D is possibly TRBD1 (6 bases). CDR1 and CDR2 (germline): MDHEN, SYDVKM. The CDR3 sequence is 20 residues long. V lost 5 bases and J lost 0, with 26 bases in between. The CDR3 region is CASSPSRARGRGYSNQPQHF. CDR3 nucleotide sequence: TGTGCCAGCAGTCCATCCCGGGCCAGGGGAAGGGGGTATAGCAATCAGCCCCAGCATTTT.

This clonotype was detected ten times or more. The chain employs TRBV6-1 and TRBJ2-7; TRBD1 agrees at 9 bases. Germline-derived CDR1 and CDR2 are MNHNS and SASEGT. V shed 7 bases, J shed 2 bases, and the junction held 15 bases outside the gene matches. This CDR3 is 17 amino acids long. The CDR3 nucleotides read TGTGCCAGCACGCGCGCGTCCGGGACAGGGTTGCCCTACGAGCAGTACGTC. As protein: CASTRASGTGLPYEQYV.

This clonotype has just a few counts. This rearrangement joins TRBV2 to TRBJ2-3, with TRBD1 matching 8 bases. The V gene's germline CDR1 is SNHLY and CDR2 FYNNEI. V dropped 7 bases and J dropped 3; count of bases not matched to a gene: 12. The CDR3 consists of 16 residues. In DNA, the CDR3 is TGTGCCAGCAATCCAATAGGGACAGGTAAAACAGATACGCAGTATTTT. Protein sequence: CASNPIGTGKTDTQYF.

The chain recombines TRBV6-1 with TRBJ2-7; 7 nucleotides align to TRBD1. V trimming: 7 bases; J trimming: 1 base; junction bases outside the gene matches: 4. Germline assignment: CDR1 MNHNS and CDR2 SASEGT. CDR3 size: 13 residues. The CDR3 region has the DNA TGTGCCAGCACCCACAGGGGTTCCTACGAGCAGTACGTC. The encoded protein is CASTHRGSYEQYV.

This clonotype appeared many times. The genes are TRBV5-1 and TRBJ2-2, with D possibly matching TRBD2 (5 bases). This CDR3 has 16 amino acids. CDR1 is SGHRS and CDR2 is YFSETQ in the germline V gene. Trimming pared 1 base from V and 4 bases from J, leaving 14 bases between. CDR3 protein: CASSLFRGQSTGELFF. For the CDR3, the DNA is TGCGCCAGCAGCTTGTTTAGAGGGCAGTCCACCGGGGAGCTGTTTTTT.

There are many counts of this clonotype. The chain is built from TRBV18 and TRBJ2-7; TRBD2 might be the D (5 bases). V was cut by 1 base and J by 5 bases, with 12 bases left in between. The CDR3 contains 14 residues. Germline assignment: CDR1 KGHSH and CDR2 LQKENI. The CDR3 DNA follows: TGTGCCAGCTCACCACGATCTCTCGGGGACGAGCAGTACTTC. Translating gives CASSPRSLGDEQYF.

Regarding this clonotype: It may be a read error: a sequence one base away is much more abundant. The genes are TRBV10-3 and TRBJ1-1, with TRBD1 identical over 7 bases. Germline CDR1 is ENHRY and CDR2 is SYGVKD. This CDR3 comprises 12 residues. The CDR3 DNA reads TGTGCCATGAAAACAGGGGACCTTGAAGCTTCCTTT. It codes for CAMKTGDLEASF.

In this sample, this clonotype turned up many times. The chain uses TRBV6-1 and TRBJ1-3; D is perhaps TRBD1 (6 bases). The CDR3 sequence is 14 residues long. CDR1 is MNHNS, CDR2 SASEGT, per germline. Trimming took 6 bases from V and 0 from J, leaving 9 bases between them. The CDR3 DNA reads TGTGCCAGCAGGGACAGTTCCTCTGGAAACACCATATATTTT. It translates to CASRDSSSGNTIYF.

Comment on this clonotype: It may be a read error: a sequence one base away is much more abundant. This chain uses TRBV14 with TRBJ2-7; TRBD2 is a possible D gene (5 bases). Per germline, CDR1 SGHDN and CDR2 FVKESK. The CDR3 consists of 14 residues. Deletions cut 0 bases from V and 3 bases from J, with 9 bases between. CDR3 region: CASSQDWGDYEQYF. The CDR3 nucleotides read TGTGCCAGCAGCCAAGATTGGGGAGACTACGAGCAGTACTTC.

The genes are TRBV20-1 and TRBJ2-7; TRBD1 aligns across 10 bases. Losses at the gene ends were 3 bases for V and 6 bases for J; bases not matched to a gene: 11. The CDR3 loop spans 15 amino acids. Per the germline V gene, CDR1 is DFQATT and CDR2 is SNEGSKA (reference sequence). The CDR3 DNA reads TGCAGTGCTAGGGGACAGGGGCGGAAAAGCTGCGAGCAGTACTTC. Its translation is CSARGQGRKSCEQYF.